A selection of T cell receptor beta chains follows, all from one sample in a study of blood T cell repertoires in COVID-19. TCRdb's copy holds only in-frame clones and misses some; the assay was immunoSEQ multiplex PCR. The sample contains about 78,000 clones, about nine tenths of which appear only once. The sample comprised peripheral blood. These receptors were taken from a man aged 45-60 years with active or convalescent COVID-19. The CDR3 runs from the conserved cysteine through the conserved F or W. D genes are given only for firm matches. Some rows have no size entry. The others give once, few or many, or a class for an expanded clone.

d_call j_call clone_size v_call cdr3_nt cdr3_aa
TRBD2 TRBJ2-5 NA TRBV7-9 TGTGCCAGCAGCCCCGGGACTAGCGGGGGGGAAGAGACCCAGTACTTC CASSPGTSGGEETQYF
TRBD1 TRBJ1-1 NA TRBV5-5 TGTGCCAGCAGCTTGGCTCCAGGGGGCCGTGAAGCTTTCTTT CASSLAPGGREAFF
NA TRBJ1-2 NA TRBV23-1 TGCGCCAGCAGGCTACAGGGAGACTATGGCTACACCTTC CASRLQGDYGYTF
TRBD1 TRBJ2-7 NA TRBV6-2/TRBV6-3 TGTGCCAGCAGTTACGGACAGGGGGGTTTCGAGCAGTACTTC CASSYGQGGFEQYF
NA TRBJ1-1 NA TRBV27 TGTGCCAGCAGTTCGGGATCGAGCACTGAAGCTTTCTTT CASSSGSSTEAFF
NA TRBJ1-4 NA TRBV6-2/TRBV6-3 TGTGCCAGCAGTAATGGACAGAGTGAAAAACTGTTTTTT CASSNGQSEKLFF
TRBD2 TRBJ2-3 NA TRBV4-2 TGTGCCAGCAGCCAAGCCCCCCTAGGGGCGGGGGGAAGCACAGATACGCAGTATTTT CASSQAPLGAGGSTDTQYF
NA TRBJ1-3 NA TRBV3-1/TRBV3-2 TGTGCCAGCAGCCAAGAAGGAGAGTCGCGCGGAAACACCATATATTTT CASSQEGESRGNTIYF
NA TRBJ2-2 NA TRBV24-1 TGTGCCACCAGTGATTTAAGGAGGGGGCGCGGGGACACCGGGGAGCTGTTTTTT CATSDLRRGRGDTGELFF
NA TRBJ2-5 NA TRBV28 TGTGCCAGCAGTTTACCCACAGGGATTGGGGAGACCCAGTACTTC CASSLPTGIGETQYF
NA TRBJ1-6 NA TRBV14 TGTGCCAGCAGCCAACACTTATATAATTCACCCCTCCACTTT CASSQHLYNSPLHF
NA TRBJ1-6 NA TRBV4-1 TGCGCCAGCAGCCAAGTACCGACAGGAGGAAATTCACCCCTCCACTTT CASSQVPTGGNSPLHF
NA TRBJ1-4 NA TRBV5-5 TGTGCCAGCAGCTTGAAAGGGGATGAAAAACTGTTTTTT CASSLKGDEKLFF
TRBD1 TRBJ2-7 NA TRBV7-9 TGTGCCAGCAGCCGACGGACAGGGAGGTCCTACGAGCAGTACTTC CASSRRTGRSYEQYF
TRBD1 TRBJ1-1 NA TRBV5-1 TGCGCCAGCAGCTACTCACAGGGGGTCTCCACTGAAGCTTTCTTT CASSYSQGVSTEAFF
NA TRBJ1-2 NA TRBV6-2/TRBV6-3 TGTGCCAGCAGTAAGGCAGGGTCTAACTATGGCTACACCTTC CASSKAGSNYGYTF
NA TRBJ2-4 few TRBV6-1 TGTGCCAGCAGTGCCGGGACTGATCCAATAGCCAAAAACATTCAGTACTTC CASSAGTDPIAKNIQYF
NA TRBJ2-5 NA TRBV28 TGTGCCAGCAGCGAAAGACAAAACCAAGAGACCCAGTACTTC CASSERQNQETQYF
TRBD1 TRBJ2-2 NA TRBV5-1 TGCGCCAGCAGGGGACAGGGTAAAACCGGGGAGCTGTTTTTT CASRGQGKTGELFF
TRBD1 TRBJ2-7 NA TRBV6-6 TGTGCCAGCAGTCCCGGACAGGGGGGTACCTACGAGCAGTACTTC CASSPGQGGTYEQYF
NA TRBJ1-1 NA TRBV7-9 TGTGCCAGCAGCTTGGCAGGGAACCAAGCTTTCTTT CASSLAGNQAFF
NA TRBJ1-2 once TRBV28 TGTGCCAGCAGTTTCAGGGTCCTTGATGGCTACACCTTC CASSFRVLDGYTF
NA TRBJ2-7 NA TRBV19 TGTGCCAGTAGTCGGAAGGGGTCATCGGGGGTGATTAACGAGCAGTACTTC CASSRKGSSGVINEQYF
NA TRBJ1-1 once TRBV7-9 TGTGCCAGCAGCCGCCTGGAGGGGTACACTGAAGCTTTCTTT CASSRLEGYTEAFF
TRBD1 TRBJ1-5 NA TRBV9 TGTGCCAGCAGCATCGGACAGGGAGGAGCTCAGCCCCAGCATTTT CASSIGQGGAQPQHF
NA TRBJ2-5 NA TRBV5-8 TGTGCCAGCAGCTTACAGGACGTAGGGACCCAGTACTTC CASSLQDVGTQYF
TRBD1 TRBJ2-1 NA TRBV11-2 TGTGCCAGCAGGGTAGCCGGCCGGGACAGGCCATACAATGAGCAGTTCTTC CASRVAGRDRPYNEQFF
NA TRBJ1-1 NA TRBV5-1 TGCGCCAGCAGCTTGTCAGGGAAAACTGAAGCTTTCTTT CASSLSGKTEAFF
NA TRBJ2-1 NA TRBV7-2 TGTGCCAGCAGCTTAGTAAGGGGATACTCCTACAATGAGCAGTTCTTC CASSLVRGYSYNEQFF
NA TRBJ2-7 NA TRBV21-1 TGTGCCAGCAGGAACAGGGAAACCCTCTGGGACGAGCAGTACTTC CASRNRETLWDEQYF
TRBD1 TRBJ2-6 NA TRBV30 TGTGCCTTTCGGGGACAGGGATCGGCCGGGGCCAACGTCCTGACTTTC CAFRGQGSAGANVLTF
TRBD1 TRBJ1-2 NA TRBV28 TGTGCCAGCATTCCGGGACAGGGGGTTGACTATGGCTACACCTTC CASIPGQGVDYGYTF
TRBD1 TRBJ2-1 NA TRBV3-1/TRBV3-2 TGTGCCAGCAGCCACACAGGGGGCCGGTCCTACAATGAGCAGTTCTTC CASSHTGGRSYNEQFF
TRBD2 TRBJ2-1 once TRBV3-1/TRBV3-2 TGTGCCAGCAGCCAAGGACTAGCGGGGGGGTCCGAGGTGAATGAGCAGTTCTTC CASSQGLAGGSEVNEQFF
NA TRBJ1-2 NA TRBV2 TGTGCCAGCAGTGAGGACAAGACTCACTATGGCTACACCTTC CASSEDKTHYGYTF
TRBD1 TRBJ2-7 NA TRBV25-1 TGTGCCAGCCAAGGAACAGGGGGCAACTACGAGCAGTACTTC CASQGTGGNYEQYF
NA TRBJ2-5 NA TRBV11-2 TGTGCCAGCAGCTTAGACAGGGCTGGCGAGACCCAGTACTTC CASSLDRAGETQYF
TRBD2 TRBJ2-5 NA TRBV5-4 TGTGCCAGCAGCTGGGGGGGAATAGAGACCCAGTACTTC CASSWGGIETQYF
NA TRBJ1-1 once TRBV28 TGTGCCAGCGGTTGGAGTGAAGCTTTCTTT CASGWSEAFF
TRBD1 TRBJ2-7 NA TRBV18 TGTGCCAGCTCAGTCGACAGGGTGTACGAGCAGTACTTC CASSVDRVYEQYF
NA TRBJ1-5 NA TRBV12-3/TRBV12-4 TGTGCCAGCACTAGTCAGCCGAATCAGCCCCAGCATTTT CASTSQPNQPQHF
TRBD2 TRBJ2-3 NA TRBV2 TGTGCCAGCTCTCGGGGGGGCCCGACAGATACGCAGTATTTT CASSRGGPTDTQYF
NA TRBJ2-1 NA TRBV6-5 TGTGCCAGCAGATTCAGCGGAGCTAATGAGCAGTTCTTC CASRFSGANEQFF